This TCR beta chain was sequenced during a study of CXCR3-negative and CXCR3-positive naive CD8 T cells. Notes on the study in general: TRB CDR3s of CXCR3-positive naive cells were more hydrophobic than those of CXCR3-negative naive cells.

A note on this clonotype: What it binds is unknown.

UMI-labeled 5' RACE yielded the TRB cDNA libraries. From its re-call of the 5' RACE reads, TCRdb lists each CDR3 protein once, without DNA. In all, the sample yields more than 75,000 distinct CDR3 sequences. This receptor was identified in a human donor in good health. Some clones in this sample may be carry-over from other donors' samples. Sequenced sample: naive CXCR3+ CD8+ T cells from blood. Regarding subset: CD45RO-CCR7+CD27+CD95- naive CD8+ T cells expressing CXCR3 (TNR3+).

This CDR3 reads CASNLLAGGVNEQFF. This chain links TRBV28 with TRBJ2-1; TCRdb gives TRBD2 as the D gene, but with no DNA this cannot be confirmed. Germline assignment: CDR1 MDHEN and CDR2 SYDVKM. The CDR3 totals 15 residues.